This T cell receptor beta chain was sequenced in a study of cytomegalovirus exposure and HLA in healthy donors. Study-wide points: Reports credit the classifier with highly specific, highly sensitive diagnosis of cytomegalovirus status. Overall, approximately 180 TCR beta chains were annotated as cytomegalovirus-associated.

Notes on this clone: Its cognate antigen is unknown. A read error may account for a junction end that differs from germline.

The PCR employed 60 Vbeta primers together with 13 Jbeta primers. TCRdb's table, derived via immunoSEQ multiplex PCR, lists solely in-frame clones and lacks some. The sample shows about 130,000 clones, approximately 80% of them seen only once. CDR1 LNHDA and CDR2 SQIVND come from the germline V gene (reference sequence). The CDR3 extends over 14 amino acids. The chain is built from TRBV19 and TRBJ1-5; TRBD1 agrees at 7 bases. This sequence was found in a man aged 50 or older in good health and CMV-seronegative. The sample taken for sequencing was PBMCs. The CDR3 DNA sequence: TGTGCCAGTGGTATGGGACAGCTCAATCAGCCCCAGCATTTT. Amino acid sequence: CASGMGQLNQPQHF.